Below, 6 T cell receptor beta chains from the same sample are listed, as sequenced in a study of blood T cells in healthy people across ages. Primed by a sample-barcoded 5' primer and a J-beta primer mix, a second PCR proceeded for 7 to 11 cycles. A single record per CDR3 protein comes from TCRdb applying MiXCR to the 5' RACE reads. The sample has 1.5 million to 2 million distinct CDR3 sequences, approximately 50% seen once. Material for sequencing was blood. The source of these receptors is a woman aged 40 to 50 in good health.

This chain uses TRBV6-2 or TRBV6-3 with TRBJ2-7; a possible D gene is TRBD2 (5 bases). This CDR3 is built from 11 residues. Looked up from germline, CDR1 is MNHEY and CDR2 is SVGEGT. Trimming removed 2 bases from V and 10 bases from J, with 9 bases in between. The CDR3 DNA follows: TGTGCCAGCAGTTACCCTAGCACCCAGTACTTC. Translating it yields CASSYPSTQYF.

This sequence joins TRBV6-2 or TRBV6-3 and TRBJ2-3, with TRBD2 identical over 11 bases. Germline CDR1 reads MNHEY; CDR2 reads SVGEGT. This CDR3 has 17 amino acids. Unmatched junction bases numbered 8, after V lost 2 bases and J lost 4 bases. The CDR3 DNA sequence: TGTGCCAGCAGTTACGGCGGCCTAGCGGGGGGTGCAGATACGCAGTATTTT. Translation: CASSYGGLAGGADTQYF.

The V and J genes are TRBV28 and TRBJ1-1; TRBD1 might be the D (6 bases). Germline assignment: CDR1 MDHEN and CDR2 SYDVKM. The V and J ends lost 4 bases and 1 base respectively, with 13 bases between them. This CDR3 is 15 amino acids long. DNA for the CDR3: TGTGCCAGCAGTTCGATCAGGGGACAGAACACTGAAGCTTTCTTT. Amino acids: CASSSIRGQNTEAFF.

The genes are TRBV4-1 and TRBJ2-7; 8 nucleotides agree with TRBD2. V gave up 4 bases and J gave up 6 bases; unmatched junction bases: 11. The CDR3 runs 15 residues. Germline CDR1 and CDR2: MGHRA and YSYEKL. The DNA for the CDR3 is TGCGCCAGCAGCCCCGACCCGGGGGGGCTTACCGAGCAGTACTTC. Encoded protein: CASSPDPGGLTEQYF.

The chain joins TRBV7-2 to TRBJ1-2; D gene unclear. The CDR3 has 14 amino acids. Germline V gene sequence: CDR1 SGHTA, CDR2 FQGNSA. V gave up 1 base and J gave up 7 bases, with 13 bases separating them. The CDR3 sequence is CASSLVGVSGGYTF. The CDR3, as DNA: TGTGCCAGCAGCTTAGTGGGAGTTTCGGGTGGCTACACCTTC.

The chain joins TRBV3-1 to TRBJ2-1, with D unclear. The CDR3 contains 14 residues. Germline CDR1 LGHDT, CDR2 YNNKEL (reference sequence). Between the trimmed V and J ends, which lost 0 bases and 5 bases, there was a span of 8 bases. CDR3 nucleotides: TGTGCCAGCAGCCAAGATATACTTAACAATGAGCAGTTCTTC. Amino acid sequence: CASSQDILNNEQFF.